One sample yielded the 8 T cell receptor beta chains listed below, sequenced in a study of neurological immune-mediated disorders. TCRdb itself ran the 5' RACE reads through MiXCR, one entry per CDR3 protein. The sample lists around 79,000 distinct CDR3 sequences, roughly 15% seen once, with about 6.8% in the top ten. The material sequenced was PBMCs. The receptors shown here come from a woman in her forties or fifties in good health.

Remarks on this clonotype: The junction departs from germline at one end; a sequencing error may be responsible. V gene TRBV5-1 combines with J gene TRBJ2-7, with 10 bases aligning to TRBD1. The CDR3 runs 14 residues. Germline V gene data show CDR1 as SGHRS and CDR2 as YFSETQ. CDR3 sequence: CASSFGTGVYDQYF. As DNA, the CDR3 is TGCGCCAGCAGCTTCGGGACAGGGGTGTACGATCAGTACTTC.

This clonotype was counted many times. The CDR3 is CASKQGQTAPQHF. The DNA for the CDR3 is TGTGCCAGCAAACAGGGACAAACGGCGCCCCAGCATTTT. The rearrangement uses TRBV2 and TRBJ1-5; D perhaps matches TRBD1 (6 bases). The V end was cut by 7 bases, the J end by 9 bases, with 16 bases between. Per germline, CDR1 SNHLY and CDR2 FYNNEI. This CDR3 has 13 residues.

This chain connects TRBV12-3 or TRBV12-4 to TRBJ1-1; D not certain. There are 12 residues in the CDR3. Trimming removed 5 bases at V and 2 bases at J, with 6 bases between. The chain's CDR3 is CASSAHNTEAFF. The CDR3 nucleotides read TGTGCCAGCAGTGCACACAACACTGAAGCTTTCTTT.

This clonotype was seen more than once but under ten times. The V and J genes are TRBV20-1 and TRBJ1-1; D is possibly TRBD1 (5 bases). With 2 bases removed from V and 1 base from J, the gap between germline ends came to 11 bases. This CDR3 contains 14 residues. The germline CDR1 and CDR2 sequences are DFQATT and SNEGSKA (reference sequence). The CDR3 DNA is TGCAGTGCTAGACCTAGACAGACGAACACTGAAGCTTTCTTT. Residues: CSARPRQTNTEAFF.

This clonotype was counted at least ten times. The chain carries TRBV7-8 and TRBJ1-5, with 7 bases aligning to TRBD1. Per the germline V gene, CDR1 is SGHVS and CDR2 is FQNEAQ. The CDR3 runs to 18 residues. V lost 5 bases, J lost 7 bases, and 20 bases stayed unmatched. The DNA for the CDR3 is TGTGCCAGCAGCCCGCACCCGACAGGGCGAGGAGCGGGGCAGCCCCAGCATTTT. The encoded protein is CASSPHPTGRGAGQPQHF.

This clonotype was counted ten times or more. CDR3 residues: CSVEDEQFF. As DNA, the CDR3 is TGCAGCGTTGAAGATGAGCAGTTCTTC. The chain employs TRBV29-1 and TRBJ2-1; no reliable D call. Trimming removed 0 bases from V and 9 bases from J, with 0 bases in between. The V gene's germline CDR1 is SQVTM and CDR2 ANQGSEA. The CDR3 length is 9 residues.

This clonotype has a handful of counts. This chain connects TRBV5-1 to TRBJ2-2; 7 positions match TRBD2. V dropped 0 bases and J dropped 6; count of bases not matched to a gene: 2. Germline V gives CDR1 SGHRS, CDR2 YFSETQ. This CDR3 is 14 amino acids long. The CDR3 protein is CASSLGTSAGELFF. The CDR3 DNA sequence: TGCGCCAGCAGCTTGGGGACTAGTGCCGGGGAGCTGTTTTTT. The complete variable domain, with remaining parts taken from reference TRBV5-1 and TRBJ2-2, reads KAGVTQTPRYLIKTRGQQVTLSCSPISGHRSVSWYQQTPGQGLQFLFEYFSETQRNKGNFPGRFSGRQFSNSRSEMNVSTLELGDSALYLCASSLGTSAGELFFGEGSRLTVL.

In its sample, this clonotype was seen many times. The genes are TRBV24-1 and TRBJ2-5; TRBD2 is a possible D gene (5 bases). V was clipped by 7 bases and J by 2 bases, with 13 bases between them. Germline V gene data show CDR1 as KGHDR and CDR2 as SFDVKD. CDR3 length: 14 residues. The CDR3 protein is CATRESGIQETQYF. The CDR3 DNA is TGTGCCACCAGGGAGAGCGGCATACAAGAGACCCAGTACTTC.